The 13 T cell receptor beta chains reported below all come from one sample, sequenced in a study of blood T cell repertoires in COVID-19. Clones were sequenced by immunoSEQ multiplex PCR, and TCRdb holds only the in-frame ones, with some missing. The sample lists some 300,000 clones; approximately 89% were seen once. Sequencing was done on a sample of peripheral blood. These receptors originate from a woman aged 25 to 39 who had recovered from COVID-19.

The chain is built from TRBV5-1 and TRBJ2-1, with D maybe TRBD1 (6 bases). From germline, CDR1 is SGHRS and CDR2 YFSETQ. V gave up 5 bases and J gave up 0 bases, with 15 bases separating them. The CDR3 contains 16 residues. The CDR3 loop reads CASRPWTVSSYNEQFF. The DNA for the CDR3 is TGCGCCAGCAGACCTTGGACAGTGAGCTCCTACAATGAGCAGTTCTTC. Based on the CDR3 plus reference TRBV5-1 and TRBJ2-1, the full variable domain is KAGVTQTPRYLIKTRGQQVTLSCSPISGHRSVSWYQQTPGQGLQFLFEYFSETQRNKGNFPGRFSGRQFSNSRSEMNVSTLELGDSALYLCASRPWTVSSYNEQFFGPGTRLTVL.

The genes are TRBV29-1 and TRBJ2-1, with 16 positions matching TRBD2. The CDR3 is 16 amino acids. V lost 5 bases, J lost 2 bases, and 3 bases stayed unmatched. Germline V gene data show CDR1 as SQVTM and CDR2 as ANQGSEA. CDR3 DNA: TGCAGCGTTCCTGGGACTAGCGGGGGGGCCTACAATGAGCAGTTCTTC. It specifies CSVPGTSGGAYNEQFF.

The chain has TRBV10-3 and TRBJ2-1; 10 bases are shared with TRBD1. V was clipped by 2 bases and J by 6 bases; unmatched bases: 4. This CDR3 spans 15 amino acids. Germline V gene sequence: CDR1 ENHRY, CDR2 SYGVKD. The CDR3 DNA reads as TGTGCCATCAGTGAGAGGGACAGGGGCTCCAATGAGCAGTTCTTC. It is translated as CAISERDRGSNEQFF.

The V call is TRBV5-4, the J call TRBJ2-7; D is perhaps TRBD1 (6 bases). This CDR3 is 14 amino acids long. The germline CDR1 and CDR2 sequences are SGHNT and YYREEE (reference sequence). The V end was cut by 0 bases, the J end by 0 bases, with 7 bases between. The CDR3 sequence: CASSLDRASYEQYF. CDR3 in DNA: TGTGCCAGCAGCTTGGACAGGGCCTCCTACGAGCAGTACTTC. The variable domain in full, with the rest retrieved from reference TRBV5-4 and TRBJ2-7, is ETGVTQSPTHLIKTRGQQVTLRCSSQSGHNTVSWYQQALGQGPQFIFQYYREEENGRGNFPPRFSGLQFPNYSSELNVNALELDDSALYLCASSLDRASYEQYFGPGTRLTVT.

There are a few counts of this clone. The chain carries TRBV7-3 and TRBJ2-2, with 7 bases that match TRBD1. The J segment lost 6 bases and the V segment lost 1 base, leaving 2 bases of the junction unmatched. CDR3 size: 14 residues. The germline CDR1 and CDR2 sequences are SGHTA and FQGTGA. This CDR3 is CASSLNQGAGELFF. The CDR3 DNA is TGTGCCAGCAGCTTAAATCAGGGGGCCGGGGAGCTGTTTTTT.

In its sample, this clone was seen many times. The chain employs TRBV4-3 and TRBJ2-1, with D perhaps TRBD2 (5 bases). The CDR3 extends over 15 amino acids. In germline, CDR1 is LGHNA, CDR2 YSLEER. V lost 0 bases and J lost 4, with 10 bases in between. CDR3 nucleotide sequence: TGCGCCAGCAGCCAAGAAGTCGGACTGTACAATGAGCAGTTCTTC. Protein product: CASSQEVGLYNEQFF.

CDR3 in amino acids: CASTVRGQETQYF. CDR3 nucleotide sequence: TGCGCCAGCACAGTAAGGGGGCAAGAGACCCAGTACTTC. The gene calls are TRBV5-1 and TRBJ2-5, with D possibly being TRBD1 (6 bases). This CDR3 region has 13 residues. Germline V gives CDR1 SGHRS, CDR2 YFSETQ. V was pared by 6 bases and J by 2 bases, with 11 bases between.

There are a few counts of this clone. The chain is built from TRBV28 and TRBJ2-5, with TRBD2 matching over 8 bases. V was clipped by 3 bases and J by 4 bases; unmatched bases: 4. The CDR3 is 14 amino acids. CDR1 and CDR2 (germline): MDHEN, SYDVKM. CDR3 region: CASSLVGGGETQYF. For the CDR3, the DNA is TGTGCCAGCAGTTTGGTCGGGGGGGGAGAGACCCAGTACTTC.

The chain links TRBV7-9 to TRBJ2-1; TRBD2 is a possible D gene (6 bases). This CDR3 comprises 14 residues. Looked up from germline, CDR1 is SEHNR and CDR2 is FQNEAQ (reference sequence). Trimming shortened V by 5 bases and J by 0 bases, and 8 bases separated the two germline ends. CDR3 DNA: TGTGCCAGCAGCCCGACTAGCTCCTACAATGAGCAGTTCTTC. Its translation: CASSPTSSYNEQFF.

The chain combines TRBV10-3 with TRBJ1-1, with D unclear. Germline V CDR1 and CDR2: ENHRY, SYGVKD. The CDR3 totals 13 residues. Between the trimmed V and J ends, which lost 2 bases and 7 bases, there was a span of 11 bases. The CDR3 is CAISEVVNGEAFF. In DNA form, the CDR3 reads TGTGCCATCAGTGAGGTAGTGAACGGTGAAGCTTTCTTT.

To note about this clone: This specimen includes other DNA sequences encoding the same CDR3. The chain carries TRBV2 and TRBJ2-7; 8 bases fit TRBD1. This CDR3 has 14 residues. CDR1 and CDR2 (germline): SNHLY, FYNNEI. Trimming at V came to 4 bases and at J to 4 bases, leaving 6 bases not matched to a gene. CDR3 DNA sequence: TGTGCCAGCAGTGTAGGACAGGGACCGTACGAGCAGTACTTC. It codes for CASSVGQGPYEQYF.

The chain links TRBV3-1 (or the pseudogene TRBV3-2) to TRBJ2-7, with D maybe TRBD1 (5 bases). The CDR3 is 12 amino acids. The germline V gene encodes CDR1 LGHDT and CDR2 YNNKEL (reference sequence). V lost 2 bases to trimming and J lost 5 bases, with 7 bases between them. CDR3 region: CASSQLGHEQYF. DNA for the CDR3: TGTGCCAGCAGCCAACTGGGGCACGAGCAGTACTTC.

This chain links TRBV5-5 with TRBJ2-7, with D possibly being TRBD1 (6 bases). Germline V lookup: CDR1 SGHKS, CDR2 YYEKEE (reference sequence). The CDR3 is 15 residues long. Trimming took off 4 bases at V and 5 bases at J, with 19 bases between the two ends. CDR3 DNA: TGTGCCAGCAGCGGGGTAGGGGGTAAGTTCCACGAGCAGTACTTC. Protein product: CASSGVGGKFHEQYF.